In its sample, the clone carrying this TCR beta chain was seen a few times. These data come from a study of chemoradiotherapy in HPV16-positive cancers. V was pared by 5 bases and J by 7 bases, with 12 bases between. The CDR3 runs to 14 residues. The germline CDR1 and CDR2 sequences are MNHEY and SMNVEV (reference sequence). Using immunoSEQ multiplex PCR, the repertoire was profiled, and TCRdb retains in-frame clones only, with some absent. The sample shows 25,000 to 30,000 clones, just over 90% of them seen only once. The J gene is TRBJ1-6, the V gene TRBV27; D is perhaps TRBD1 (5 bases). The input for sequencing was blood, taken from a patient who underwent chemoradiotherapy. This sequence originates from a human donor with HPV-associated anogenital cancer. For the CDR3, the DNA is TGTGCCAGCAGTGTAGCAGGGAGGAATTCACCCCTCCACTTT. It codes for CASSVAGRNSPLHF.